This T cell receptor beta chain was retrieved from a study of blood T cell repertoires in COVID-19 (TCRdb year 2020). About the investigation overall: Samples covering the acute and convalescent phases of COVID-19 were provided by collaborators in the United States, Italy and Spain. The material from the prospective study consisted of cDNA or gDNA derived from T cells, B-cell-depleted T cells, or PBMCs. Subjects who had been exposed to COVID-19, were actively infected with it, or had recovered from it provided the deeply sampled blood TCRbeta repertoires that made up the dataset. The repertoires were released in a freely available public database meant as a resource for research on the immune response to SARS-CoV-2. Samples were obtained from the ongoing ImmuneRACE study (first 160 participants) and from some 1,300 subjects provided by 6 global collaborators. Sample metadata almost always included a de-identified subject ID, COVID-19 status, age in years and sex. HLA class I and class II types, where available, came from metadata supplied by the sample provider rather than from assay-based typing.

Collaborating institutions collected whole blood in K2EDTA tubes following their own protocols. For TCRbeta analysis, collaborators shipped samples in one of three forms: frozen whole blood, isolated PBMCs, or DNA extracted from either of those sample types. Taken from cysteine to phenylalanine, the CDR3 has 17 residues. The entry retains the CDR3 DNA only, 51 bases that are in frame from base 1. Ends trimmed: V by 0 bases, J by 2 bases; bases unmatched to a gene: 2. Via the germline V gene, CDR1 is SGDLS and CDR2 YYNGEE. This clone was counted once. The antigen this receptor binds is unknown. No per-base quality is available; no much larger clone lies one base away. General findings and caveats noted by the study authors: The amount of clinical and demographic metadata varied by source and participant and was provided uncurated.

The immunoSEQ Assay, a bias-controlled multiplex PCR, was used to amplify TCRbeta CDR3 regions from genomic DNA. In the original analysis: The number of nucleated cells in each sample was estimated from the amplification of reference gene primers within the assay. To quantify the absolute abundance of each unique TCRbeta CDR3 rearrangement, sequence reads were collapsed and filtered. For each sample, productive Simpson clonality was calculated as the square root of Simpson's diversity index across productive rearrangements. TCRdb stores this immuneACCESS table with in-frame sequences only. Part of the clones is absent; in the studies checked, under half of the shortfall reflects unresolved V genes, and no reason is known for the rest. For V, J and clone size, that table is used; D and trimming come from the DNA. The sample table lists 240,000 or so clones, around nine tenths of them with a count of one. Together, the top ten hold 7.1% of the sample.

The rearranged chain carries TRBV9 and TRBJ2-1, and 13 junctional nucleotides match TRBD2. The receptor comes from a woman in her seventies with active or convalescent COVID-19. Sequencing input: peripheral blood. This receptor has the CDR3 CASSVGTSGGTYNEQFF. Here is the DNA: TGTGCCAGCAGCGTAGGGACTAGCGGGGGTACCTACAATGAGCAGTTCTTC.